Each of the 13 T cell receptor beta chains below was sequenced from the same sample in a study of T-cell memory formation after mild COVID-19. TCRdb re-analysed the 5' RACE reads in MiXCR, keeping a single row per CDR3 protein. The top ten hold 2.1% of the sample, which has 200,000 to 250,000 distinct CDR3 sequences, 15% to 19% seen once. Sequenced sample: PBMCs or a T cell subset sorted from them (not recorded which). The receptors shown here come from an adult woman who had mild COVID-19 (a few samples of this study predate the infection). Cell type and time point are not known.

This clonotype was picked up a small number of times. J is TRBJ1-2 and V is TRBV30, with D uncertain. Per germline, CDR1 GTSNPN and CDR2 SVGIG (reference sequence). Between the trimmed V and J ends, which lost 0 bases and 8 bases, there was a span of 13 bases. CDR3 size: 13 residues. The chain's CDR3 is CAWSVYSSGGYTF. DNA of the CDR3: TGTGCCTGGAGTGTTTACAGCAGTGGGGGCTACACCTTC.

The gene calls are TRBV5-6 and TRBJ1-1, with 8 positions matching TRBD1. Trimming took 7 bases from V and 4 from J; bases not matched to a gene: 3. The germline gives CDR1 SGHDT, CDR2 YYEEEE. This CDR3 has 12 residues. The CDR3 coding sequence is TGTGCCAGCGGGACAGGATCCACTGAAGCTTTCTTT. This encodes CASGTGSTEAFF.

Only a few counts were recorded for this clonotype. This sequence joins TRBV9 and TRBJ1-1; D uncertain. This CDR3 contains 13 residues. V lost 4 bases to trimming and J lost 1 base, with 8 bases between them. CDR1 is SGDLS, CDR2 YYNGEE, per germline. CDR3 protein: CASSIHGNTEAFF. The CDR3 DNA reads TGTGCCAGCAGCATTCACGGGAACACTGAAGCTTTCTTT.

The J gene is TRBJ2-3, the V gene TRBV5-1; TRBD1 matches 8 bases. V was pared by 4 bases and J by 8 bases, with 15 bases of the junction left unmatched. The CDR3 runs to 16 residues. The germline V gene encodes CDR1 SGHRS and CDR2 YFSETQ. CDR3 in amino acids: CASSAGTGGSVGTQYF. CDR3 sequence (DNA): TGCGCCAGCAGCGCCGGGACAGGAGGTTCAGTTGGTACGCAGTATTTT.

The chain combines TRBV4-1 with TRBJ1-1, with 7 bases matching TRBD1. This CDR3 is built from 13 residues. Germline CDR1 reads MGHRA; CDR2 reads YSYEKL. The J segment lost 12 bases and the V segment lost 6 bases, leaving 13 bases of the junction unmatched. CDR3 coding DNA: TGCGCCAGCAGGCTCCCTACCAGGGGGGCGACTTTCTTT. The encoded protein is CASRLPTRGATFF.

This clonotype appeared a few times. This chain joins TRBV12-3 or TRBV12-4 and TRBJ1-1, with no clear D. V lost 1 base to trimming and J lost 4 bases, with 7 bases between them. The CDR3 length is 13 residues. CDR3 residues: CASSLGETTEAFF. DNA of the CDR3: TGTGCCAGCAGTTTAGGGGAGACCACTGAAGCTTTCTTT.

This clonotype was detected only a few times. The chain uses TRBV18 and TRBJ1-1; 7 bases are shared with TRBD1. V was clipped by 2 bases and J by 4 bases; unmatched bases: 7. Germline V CDR1 and CDR2: KGHSH, LQKENI. The CDR3 is made up of 15 amino acids. The CDR3 loop is CASSPSAQGSTEAFF. DNA of the CDR3: TGTGCCAGCTCACCAAGTGCACAGGGGAGCACTGAAGCTTTCTTT.

This chain links TRBV29-1 with TRBJ2-7; the D gene is possibly TRBD2 (6 bases). The V gene's germline CDR1 is SQVTM and CDR2 ANQGSEA. CDR3 length equals 13 residues. Deletions cut 5 bases from V and 0 bases from J, with 11 bases between. The CDR3 loop reads CSVRGRSSYEQYF. As DNA, the CDR3 is TGCAGCGTTCGTGGGAGGAGCTCCTACGAGCAGTACTTC.

The rearrangement joins TRBV11-1 to TRBJ1-1; 7 nucleotides agree with TRBD1. The germline V gene encodes CDR1 SGHAT and CDR2 FQDESV (reference sequence). V lost 5 bases to trimming and J lost 4 bases; unmatched junction nucleotides: 7. CDR3 length: 14 residues. The CDR3 coding sequence is TGTGCCAGCAGCCCGAGACAGGGCCTCACTGAAGCTTTCTTT. It encodes CASSPRQGLTEAFF.

This clonotype was observed at least ten times. The V and J genes are TRBV7-6 and TRBJ1-2, with a possible D match to TRBD1 (5 bases). This CDR3 is built from 14 residues. V was clipped by 0 bases and J by 6 bases, with 11 bases between them. In germline, CDR1 is SGHVS, CDR2 FNYEAQ. The DNA of the CDR3 is TGTGCCAGCAGCTTAGCGCAGGGTGGGCATGGCTACACCTTC. This codes for CASSLAQGGHGYTF.

In nucleotides, the CDR3 is TGCGCCAGCAGCTTGGCCGTCGGGGTCTCCTACAATGAGCAGTTCTTC. The encoded protein is CASSLAVGVSYNEQFF. The rearrangement uses TRBV5-1 and TRBJ2-1; a weak D match, TRBD2 (5 bases). V was clipped by 0 bases and J by 0 bases, with 10 bases between them. The CDR3 spans 16 residues. CDR1 is SGHRS, CDR2 YFSETQ, per germline.

The rearrangement links TRBV20-1 to TRBJ2-7, with TRBD2 identical over 10 bases. CDR3 length: 12 residues. V gave up 6 bases and J gave up 5 bases; unmatched junction bases: 4. Looked up from germline, CDR1 is DFQATT and CDR2 is SNEGSKA (reference sequence). In DNA form, the CDR3 reads TGCAGTGCAACTAGCGGGAATCACGAGCAGTACTTC. Encoded protein: CSATSGNHEQYF.

This clonotype has more than one count but fewer than ten. The genes are TRBV24-1 and TRBJ1-1, with 8 bases aligning to TRBD1. Germline values: CDR1 KGHDR, CDR2 SFDVKD. This CDR3 has 16 amino acids. V lost 3 bases, J lost 1 base, and 6 bases stayed unmatched. CDR3 DNA sequence: TGTGCCACCAGTGATGAAGGGACAGGTGGGAACACTGAAGCTTTCTTT. Translated: CATSDEGTGGNTEAFF.